This T cell receptor (beta chain) was identified during a study of blood T cell repertoires in COVID-19. About the research overall: Italy, Spain and the United States were the sources of the convalescent and acute COVID-19 samples. The analysed material was cDNA or gDNA that came from T cells, B-cell-depleted T cells, or PBMCs.

Original analysis: Reference gene primer amplification gave nucleated cell count estimates. Generated by immunoSEQ multiplex PCR, the TCRdb table keeps only in-frame clones and is missing some. D and trimming come from the DNA, and the V and J calls and clone size come from that table. The sample consists of about 100,000 clones, approximately 80% of them appearing once. The sample comprised peripheral blood. The receptor comes from a man in his fifties or sixties with active or convalescent COVID-19.

CDR3 in DNA: TGCAGCGTCGAGAAGGATGGGCCCTACGAGCAGTACTTC. The encoded protein is CSVEKDGPYEQYF. The V call is TRBV29-1, the J call TRBJ2-7; D unclear. The V end lost 6 bases, the J end lost 2 bases, and 14 bases lay between the germline ends. The CDR3 covers 13 residues. Germline V lookup: CDR1 SQVTM, CDR2 ANQGSEA.